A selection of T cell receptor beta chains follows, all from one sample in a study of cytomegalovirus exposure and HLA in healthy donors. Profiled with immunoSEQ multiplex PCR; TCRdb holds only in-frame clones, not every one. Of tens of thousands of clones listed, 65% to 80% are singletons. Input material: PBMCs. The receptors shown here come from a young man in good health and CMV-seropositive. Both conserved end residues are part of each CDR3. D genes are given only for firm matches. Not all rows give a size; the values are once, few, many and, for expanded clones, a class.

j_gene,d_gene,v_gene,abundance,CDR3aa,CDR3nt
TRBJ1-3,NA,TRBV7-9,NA,CASSLGQEISGNTIYF,TGTGCCAGCAGCTTGGGACAAGAGATCTCTGGAAACACCATATATTTT
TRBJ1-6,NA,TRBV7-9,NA,CSSSRGGSPLHF,TGTTCCAGCAGCCGTGGGGGCTCACCCCTCCACTTT
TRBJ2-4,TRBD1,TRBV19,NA,CASRGTGTNIQYF,TGTGCCAGTAGAGGGACAGGGACGAACATTCAGTACTTC
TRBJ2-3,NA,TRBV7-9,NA,CASSLARGGEGDTQYF,TGTGCCAGCAGCTTAGCGCGGGGCGGGGAAGGAGATACGCAGTATTTT
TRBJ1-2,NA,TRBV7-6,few,CASSPTGNYGYTF,TGTGCCAGCAGCCCCACAGGGAACTATGGCTACACCTTC
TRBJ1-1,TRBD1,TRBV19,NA,CASSQLGQKNTEAFF,TGTGCCAGTAGCCAGTTGGGACAGAAGAACACTGAAGCTTTCTTT
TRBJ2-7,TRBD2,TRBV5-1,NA,CASSLAGGTYEQYF,TGCGCCAGCAGCTTAGCGGGGGGAACCTACGAGCAGTACTTC
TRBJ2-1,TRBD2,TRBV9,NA,CASSPRDSGGFYNEQFF,TGTGCCAGCAGCCCCCGTGATAGCGGGGGTTTCTACAATGAGCAGTTCTTC
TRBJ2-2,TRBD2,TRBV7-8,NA,CASSLRGGELFF,TGTGCCAGCAGCTTACGGGGGGGCGAGCTGTTTTTT
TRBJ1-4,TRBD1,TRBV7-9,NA,CASSRDRGAGEKLFF,TGTGCCAGCAGCAGGGACAGGGGCGCAGGTGAAAAACTGTTTTTT
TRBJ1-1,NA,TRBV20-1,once,CSAKPQREAFF,TGCAGTGCTAAACCCCAGCGTGAAGCTTTCTTT
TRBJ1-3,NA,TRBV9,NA,CASSATIGGGNTIYF,TGTGCCAGCAGCGCGACTATCGGTGGGGGAAACACCATATATTTT
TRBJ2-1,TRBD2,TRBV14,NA,CASSPGTGGYNEQFF,TGTGCCAGCAGCCCAGGAACGGGGGGGTACAATGAGCAGTTCTTC
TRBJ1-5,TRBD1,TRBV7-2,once,CASSFRDRGNQPQHF,TGTGCCAGCAGCTTCCGGGACAGAGGCAATCAGCCCCAGCATTTT
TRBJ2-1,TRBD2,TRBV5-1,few,CASTTTSGGVYNEQFF,TGCGCCAGCACCACCACTAGCGGGGGTGTCTACAATGAGCAGTTCTTC
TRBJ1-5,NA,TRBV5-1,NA,CASSLGHRSNQPQHF,TGCGCCAGCAGCTTGGGTCACAGAAGCAATCAGCCCCAGCATTTT
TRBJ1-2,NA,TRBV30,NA,CAWSVQVKGYTF,TGTGCCTGGAGTGTACAGGTTAAAGGCTACACCTTC
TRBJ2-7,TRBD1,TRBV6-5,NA,CASSYSGIQGATEQYF,TGTGCCAGCAGTTACTCGGGTATTCAGGGGGCTACCGAGCAGTACTTC
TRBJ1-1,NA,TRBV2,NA,CASSRGGNTEAFF,TGTGCCAGCAGCCGGGGGGGGAACACTGAAGCTTTCTTT
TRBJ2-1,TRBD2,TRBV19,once,CASNEKLGLAYNEQFF,TGTGCCAGTAACGAGAAGTTGGGACTAGCCTACAATGAGCAGTTCTTC
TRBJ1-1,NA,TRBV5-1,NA,CASSLAGTLRGNTEAFF,TGCGCCAGCAGCTTGGCCGGGACTCTTCGAGGAAACACTGAAGCTTTCTTT
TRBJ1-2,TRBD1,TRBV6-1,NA,CASSEIMNWGQGGIYGYTF,TGTGCCAGCAGTGAAATAATGAACTGGGGACAGGGAGGGATCTATGGCTACACCTTC
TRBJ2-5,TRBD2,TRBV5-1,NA,CASGAGGAEETQYF,TGCGCCAGTGGGGCCGGGGGGGCGGAGGAGACCCAGTACTTC
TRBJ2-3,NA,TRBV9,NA,CASSGSGGSADTQYF,TGTGCCAGCAGCGGCAGTGGAGGGAGTGCAGATACGCAGTATTTT
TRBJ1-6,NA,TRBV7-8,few,CASSSQGFGSPLHF,TGTGCCAGCAGCTCCCAGGGTTTCGGTTCACCCCTCCACTTT
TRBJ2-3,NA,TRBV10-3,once,CAISYGTPYLPDTQYF,TGTGCCATCAGTTACGGGACTCCCTATTTGCCAGATACGCAGTATTTT